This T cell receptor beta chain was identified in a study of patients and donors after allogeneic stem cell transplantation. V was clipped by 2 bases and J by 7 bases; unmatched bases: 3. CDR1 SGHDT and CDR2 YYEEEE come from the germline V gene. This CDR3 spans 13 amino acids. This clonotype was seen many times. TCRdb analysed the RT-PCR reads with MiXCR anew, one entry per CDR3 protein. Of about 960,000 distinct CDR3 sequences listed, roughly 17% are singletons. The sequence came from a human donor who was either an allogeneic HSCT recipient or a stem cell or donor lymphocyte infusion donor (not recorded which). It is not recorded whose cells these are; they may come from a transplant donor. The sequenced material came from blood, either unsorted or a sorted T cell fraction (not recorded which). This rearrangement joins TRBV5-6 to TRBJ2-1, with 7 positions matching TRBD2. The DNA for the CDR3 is TGTGCCAGCAGCTTCGTGGGGGGGAATGAGCAGTTCTTC. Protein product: CASSFVGGNEQFF.